Below are 10 T cell receptor beta chains sequenced from a single sample in a study of T-cell reconstitution after alpha-beta-depleted transplantation in children. TCRbeta library construction was performed incorporating unique molecular identifiers. In TCRdb, the PCR reads were re-called with MiXCR into one record per CDR3 protein. The table has under 85,000 distinct CDR3 sequences, 15% to 20% seen once. This material consisted of PBMCs, mostly from graft donor cells, taken 360 days after TCRalphabeta/CD19-depleted stem cell transplant. These receptors came from a male patient between 2 and 10 years old who had a stem cell transplant for acute lymphoblastic leukemia, so the T cells may come from the graft donor.

The chain recombines TRBV24-1 with TRBJ2-2, with D hard to call. Germline CDR1 reads KGHDR; CDR2 reads SFDVKD. V lost 3 bases and J 4 bases, leaving 2 bases between the germline ends. CDR3 length: 12 amino acids. CDR3: CATSDTTGELFF. For the CDR3, the DNA is TGTGCCACCAGTGATACCACCGGGGAGCTGTTTTTT.

This clonotype appeared a few times. The chain uses TRBV29-1 and TRBJ2-1, with 9 bases fitting TRBD1. In germline, CDR1 is SQVTM, CDR2 ANQGSEA. The V gene end was trimmed by 1 base and the J gene end by 7 bases; junction bases not matched to a gene: 11. The CDR3 has 16 amino acids. For the CDR3, the DNA is TGCAGCGTTGAAGGTTTCCGGGACAGGGCAATAAATGAGCAGTTCTTC. Residues: CSVEGFRDRAINEQFF.

V and J are TRBV6-5 and TRBJ1-2; perhaps TRBD1 as D (6 bases). Germline CDR1 MNHEY, CDR2 SVGAGI. This CDR3 spans 15 amino acids. V lost 8 bases to trimming and J lost 1 base, with 17 bases between them. CDR3 residues: CASQFRGVGNYGYTF. DNA for the CDR3: TGTGCCAGCCAGTTCAGGGGAGTCGGTAACTATGGCTACACCTTC.

This clonotype was counted between two and nine times. The chain joins TRBV4-1 to TRBJ1-1; TRBD1 is a possible D gene (6 bases). Trimming took off 2 bases at V and 3 bases at J, with 19 bases between the two ends. This CDR3 has 17 residues. The germline V gene encodes CDR1 MGHRA and CDR2 YSYEKL. CDR3 sequence: CASSQTRRGAKDTEAFF. In DNA, the CDR3 is TGCGCCAGCAGCCAAACTCGGCGGGGGGCGAAGGACACTGAAGCTTTCTTT.

V is TRBV7-2 and J is TRBJ2-3; weak D call: TRBD2 (6 bases). Deletions cut 1 base from V and 4 bases from J, with 12 bases between. The germline CDR1 and CDR2 sequences are SGHTA and FQGNSA. The CDR3 length is 15 residues. The CDR3 nucleotides read TGTGCCAGCAGCTTAGTCCCTAGCGCGGCAGATACGCAGTATTTT. Translated: CASSLVPSAADTQYF.

There are a few counts of this clonotype. The CDR3 DNA is TGCAGTGCTAGAGGGAGAGTTCCCCACTACGAGCAGTACTTC. It encodes CSARGRVPHYEQYF. The V call is TRBV20-1, the J call TRBJ2-7; D is ambiguous. Germline values: CDR1 DFQATT, CDR2 SNEGSKA (reference sequence). The CDR3 totals 14 residues. Trimming removed 1 base from V and 3 bases from J, with 13 bases in between.

The chain links TRBV12-3 or TRBV12-4 to TRBJ1-2; D is possibly TRBD1 (5 bases). This CDR3 comprises 13 residues. Trimming took 5 bases from V and 4 from J, leaving 11 bases between them. The CDR3 spells CASSPQVIYGYTF. CDR3 nucleotides: TGTGCCAGCAGTCCACAGGTTATCTATGGCTACACCTTC.

This rearrangement joins TRBV7-8 to TRBJ2-2; D possibly corresponds to TRBD1 (7 bases). The germline CDR1 and CDR2 sequences are SGHVS and FQNEAQ. V gave up 1 base and J gave up 2 bases, with 20 bases separating them. The length of the CDR3 is 19 residues. The CDR3 nucleotides read TGTGCCAGCAGCTTAGTATATGGAGGGGGCTTCGGAAACACCGGGGAGCTGTTTTTT. Translation gives CASSLVYGGGFGNTGELFF.

This clonotype was seen a few times. The chain is built from TRBV6-5 and TRBJ2-6; TRBD1 or TRBD2 may be the D gene (6 bases each). The germline V gene encodes CDR1 MNHEY and CDR2 SVGAGI. The CDR3 loop spans 15 amino acids. Trimming shortened V by 4 bases and J by 2 bases, and 9 bases separated the two germline ends. CDR3 amino acids: CASSWGAPGANVLTF. CDR3 nucleotide sequence: TGTGCCAGCAGTTGGGGGGCCCCTGGGGCCAACGTCCTGACTTTC.

This clonotype has just a few counts. The chain links TRBV12-3 or TRBV12-4 to TRBJ1-1; no clear D. This CDR3 contains 13 residues. V was trimmed by 6 bases and J by 4 bases, leaving 12 bases between them. CDR3: CASSSSLLTEAFF. DNA for the CDR3: TGTGCCAGCAGCTCAAGCCTACTCACTGAAGCTTTCTTT.